The subject of this entry is one TCR beta chain. The antigen is undetermined. This CDR3 comprises 12 residues. The ends were cut back, 8 bases at V and 6 bases at J, with 12 bases in the middle. CDR1 is MNHEY and CDR2 is SMNVEV in the germline V gene (reference sequence). This sample was included in a study of cytomegalovirus exposure and HLA in healthy donors. Study-level results: The study designated fewer than 200 TCR beta chains cytomegalovirus-associated. Rarity characterized most TCR sequences, yet some public TCRs appeared in many donors.

Primers for the PCR totalled 60 Vbeta and 13 Jbeta. Clones were sequenced by immunoSEQ multiplex PCR, and TCRdb holds only the in-frame ones, with some missing. The sample shows about 85,000 clones, less than 75% of them seen only once. The sequencing input was PBMCs. The chain combines TRBV27 with TRBJ2-3; D remains ambiguous. The TCR comes from a man between 25 and 39 years old in good health and CMV-seronegative. CDR3 sequence (DNA): TGTGCCAGCCTTTCGTCCTCCGATACGCAGTATTTT. This gives the protein CASLSSSDTQYF.